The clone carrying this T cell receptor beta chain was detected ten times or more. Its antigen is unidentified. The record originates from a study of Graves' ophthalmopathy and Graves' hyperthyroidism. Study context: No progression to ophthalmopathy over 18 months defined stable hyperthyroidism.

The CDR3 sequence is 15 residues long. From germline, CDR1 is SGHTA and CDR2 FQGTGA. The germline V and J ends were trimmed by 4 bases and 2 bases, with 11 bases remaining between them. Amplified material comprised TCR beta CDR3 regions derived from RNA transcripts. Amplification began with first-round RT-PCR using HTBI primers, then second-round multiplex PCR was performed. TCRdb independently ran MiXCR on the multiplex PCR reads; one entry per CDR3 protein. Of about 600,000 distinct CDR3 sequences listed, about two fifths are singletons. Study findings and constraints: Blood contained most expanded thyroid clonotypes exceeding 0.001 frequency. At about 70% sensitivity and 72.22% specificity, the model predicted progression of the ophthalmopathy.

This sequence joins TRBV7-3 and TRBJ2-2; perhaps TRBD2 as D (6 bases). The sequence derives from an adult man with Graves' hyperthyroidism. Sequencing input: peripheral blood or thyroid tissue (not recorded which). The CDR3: CASSSVGGNTGELFF. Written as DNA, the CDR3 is TGTGCCAGCAGCTCCGTGGGGGGTAACACCGGGGAGCTGTTTTTT.